This passage covers 31 T cell receptor beta chains from one sample sequenced in a study of breast tumors, draining lymph nodes, adjacent tissues. TCRdb re-called the multiplex PCR reads with MiXCR, one entry per CDR3 protein. The repertoire holds 250,000 or so distinct CDR3 sequences, 30% seen once, with more than 0.85% in the top ten. The lymph nodes were axillary draining lymph nodes from breast cancer patients. Material for sequencing was axillary lymph node tissue. The receptors shown here come from a female donor with breast cancer. Some clones in this sample may be carry-over from other donors' samples.

This clonotype was observed at least ten times. The junction departs from germline at one end; a sequencing error may be responsible. The gene calls are TRBV30 and TRBJ2-7, with D tentatively TRBD2 (7 bases). This CDR3 has 13 amino acids. Germline values: CDR1 GTSNPN, CDR2 SVGIG (reference sequence). CDR3 DNA: TGTGCCGGGAGGGGGGGGGCCTCCTACGAGCAGTACTTC. Its protein is CAGRGGASYEQYF.

This clonotype was seen more than once but under ten times. A much larger clone differs by one base, so this may be a read error. This chain uses TRBV4-3 with TRBJ1-5; tentative D call: TRBD1 (6 bases). CDR3 length: 15 amino acids. Germline CDR1 LGHNA, CDR2 YSLEER. The DNA of the CDR3 is TGCGCCAGCAGCCAAGATAGGACAGAGAATCGGCCCCAGCATTTT. Translated: CASSQDRTENRPQHF.

This clonotype was picked up many times. The chain combines TRBV5-1 with TRBJ2-1; D might be TRBD1 (6 bases). With 0 bases removed from V and 9 bases from J, the gap between germline ends came to 19 bases. CDR3 length equals 16 residues. Germline lookup yields CDR1 SGHRS and CDR2 YFSETQ. CDR3 residues: CASSLEGHLGIGEQFF. The DNA for the CDR3 is TGCGCCAGCAGCTTGGAGGGACACCTGGGGATTGGTGAGCAGTTCTTC.

This clonotype has ten or more counts. The rearrangement joins TRBV14 to TRBJ2-1, with 8 nucleotides matching TRBD2. Germline CDR1 and CDR2: SGHDN and FVKESK. This CDR3 is 15 amino acids long. With V trimmed by 4 bases and J by 4 bases, 6 bases remained unmatched. CDR3 in DNA: TGTGCCAGCAGCCCCCCGGGACTAGTGTACAATGAGCAGTTCTTC. Its translation is CASSPPGLVYNEQFF.

This clonotype has a count of ten or more. V gene TRBV5-1 combines with J gene TRBJ2-2, with unresolved D. The CDR3 totals 15 residues. Germline values: CDR1 SGHRS, CDR2 YFSETQ. Trimming removed 0 bases at V and 0 bases at J, with 6 bases between. The DNA for the CDR3 is TGCGCCAGCAGCTTGGTGGCAGCGAACACCGGGGAGCTGTTTTTT. Translation: CASSLVAANTGELFF.

A note on this clonotype: This may be a read error: a much more frequent sequence differs by one nucleotide. This sequence joins TRBV5-1 and TRBJ2-5; D perhaps matches TRBD2 (5 bases). The length of the CDR3 is 14 residues. CDR1 SGHRS and CDR2 YFSETQ come from the germline V gene. Trimming stripped 0 bases from V and 6 bases from J, with 12 bases between. DNA for the CDR3: TGCGCCAGCAGCTTGGGTGGCGGGTCAAAGACCCAGTACTTC. Its protein is CASSLGGGSKTQYF.

V is TRBV5-5 and J is TRBJ1-2; D is perhaps TRBD1 (6 bases). The length of the CDR3 is 14 residues. Germline CDR1 reads SGHKS; CDR2 reads YYEKEE (reference sequence). Trimming took 4 bases from V and 3 from J, leaving 13 bases between them. The CDR3 nucleotides read TGTGCCAGCAGCACAGGGACATCGGACTATGGCTACACCTTC. Amino acid sequence: CASSTGTSDYGYTF. Complete variable domain (other parts from reference TRBV5-5 and TRBJ1-2): DAGVTQSPTHLIKTRGQQVTLRCSPISGHKSVSWYQQVLGQGPQFIFQYYEKEERGRGNFPDRFSARQFPNYSSELNVNALLLGDSALYLCASSTGTSDYGYTFGSGTRLTVV.

This clonotype was seen at least ten times. J is TRBJ2-3 and V is TRBV7-9, with D maybe TRBD1 (5 bases). This CDR3 spans 15 amino acids. V lost 2 bases, J lost 1 base, and 10 bases lay in between. Per germline, CDR1 SEHNR and CDR2 FQNEAQ (reference sequence). DNA for the CDR3: TGTGCCAGCAGCTTAAAGTTACAGGGCACAGATACGCAGTATTTT. It codes for CASSLKLQGTDTQYF.

This clonotype occurred many times. The chain employs TRBV10-2 and TRBJ2-3; 7 positions agree with TRBD2. CDR3 length: 13 amino acids. V trimming: 11 bases; J trimming: 3 bases; junction bases outside the gene matches: 8. Germline V gene sequence: CDR1 WSHSY, CDR2 SAAADI. For the CDR3, the DNA is TGCGCCGTTGGCCTAGCGGCGACAGATACGCAGTATTTT. It yields the protein CAVGLAATDTQYF.

This clonotype came up many times. The V and J genes are TRBV9 and TRBJ1-5, with 9 bases matching TRBD1. The germline V gene has CDR1 SGDLS and CDR2 YYNGEE. The CDR3 length is 16 residues. The ends lost 0 bases at V and 6 bases at J; junction bases unmatched: 7. The CDR3 loop is CASSVAQDRGLQPQHF. CDR3 nucleotide sequence: TGTGCCAGCAGCGTAGCTCAGGACAGGGGCCTTCAGCCCCAGCATTTT.

Worth noting for this clonotype: This may be a read error: a much more frequent sequence differs by one nucleotide. V gene TRBV7-9 combines with J gene TRBJ2-7, with 7 bases aligning to TRBD2. The CDR3 is made up of 15 amino acids. Looked up from germline, CDR1 is SEHNR and CDR2 is FQNEAQ (reference sequence). The DNA for the CDR3 is TGTGCCAGCAGCCCCTTAGGCGGGAGTGGCTACGAGCAGCACTTC. This codes for CASSPLGGSGYEQHF.

This clonotype was observed many times. This chain links TRBV27 with TRBJ1-6; D is perhaps TRBD1 (5 bases). V gave up 5 bases and J gave up 7 bases, with 9 bases separating them. Germline CDR1 reads MNHEY; CDR2 reads SMNVEV (reference sequence). The length of the CDR3 is 13 residues. CDR3 in amino acids: CASSITGNSPLHF. The DNA for the CDR3 is TGTGCCAGCAGTATTACAGGCAATTCACCCCTCCACTTT.

This clonotype occurred once. This chain uses TRBV11-2 with TRBJ1-5; TRBD1 is a possible D gene (5 bases). The V gene lost 0 bases and the J gene lost 2 bases, with 8 bases spanning the gap. Per the germline V gene, CDR1 is SGHAT and CDR2 is FQNNGV. The CDR3 is 15 amino acids. CDR3 residues: CASSLDLGGNQPQHF. DNA of the CDR3: TGTGCCAGCAGCTTAGATCTAGGGGGCAATCAGCCCCAGCATTTT. Based on the CDR3 plus reference TRBV11-2 and TRBJ1-5, the full variable domain is EAGVAQSPRYKIIEKRQSVAFWCNPISGHATLYWYQQILGQGPKLLIQFQNNGVVDDSQLPKDRFSAERLKGVDSTLKIQPAKLEDSAVYLCASSLDLGGNQPQHFGDGTRLSIL.

Many counts were recorded for this clonotype. The rearrangement joins TRBV30 to TRBJ2-7; the D is unclear. The germline V and J ends were trimmed by 4 bases and 6 bases, with 10 bases remaining between them. This CDR3 spans 11 amino acids. CDR1 and CDR2 from the germline V gene are GTSNPN and SVGIG (reference sequence). In DNA form, the CDR3 reads TGTGCCTGGAACCTGGCAGGCGAGCAGTACTTC. Residues: CAWNLAGEQYF.

This clonotype showed up just a few times. V is TRBV12-3 or TRBV12-4 and J is TRBJ1-5; the D gene is possibly TRBD1 (5 bases). V lost 3 bases to trimming and J lost 2 bases, with 17 bases between them. The CDR3 is 17 amino acids. The CDR3 spells CASSFGAGGGGNQPQHF. The CDR3 DNA sequence: TGTGCCAGCAGTTTCGGGGCAGGCGGCGGGGGCAATCAGCCCCAGCATTTT.

This chain uses TRBV6-1 with TRBJ2-7; TRBD1 matches 9 bases. This CDR3 comprises 12 residues. J gave up 6 bases and V 11 bases, and 8 bases lay outside the gene matches. CDR1 is MNHNS and CDR2 is SASEGT in the germline V gene. The CDR3 coding sequence is TGTGCCTCTAGGGGGACAGGGTTCGAGCAGTACTTC. Translation gives CASRGTGFEQYF.

Only one count was recorded for this clonotype. This may stem from a read error, because a much larger clone lies one nucleotide away. The rearrangement joins TRBV5-6 to TRBJ2-7; maybe TRBD2 (6 bases). This CDR3 has 17 residues. The V gene's germline CDR1 is SGHDT and CDR2 YYEEEE. V gave up 0 bases and J gave up 5 bases, with 21 bases separating them. CDR3: CASSLGRVGGGFDEQYF. In DNA, the CDR3 is TGTGCCAGCAGCTTGGGACGAGTGGGAGGAGGTTTCGACGAGCAGTACTTC.

This clonotype came up once. One junction end does not reproduce the germline sequence, and a read error may be involved. V is TRBV5-6 and J is TRBJ1-5, with 7 bases fitting TRBD1. There are 15 residues in the CDR3. Germline V gene data show CDR1 as SGHDT and CDR2 as YYEEEE. The CDR3: CASSQQGSDNQPRHF. The DNA of the CDR3 is TGTGCCAGCAGTCAACAGGGGTCTGACAATCAGCCCCGGCATTTT.

With regard to this clonotype: This may arise from a read error, as a much more abundant clone is one base away. The V call is TRBV9, the J call TRBJ1-2; TRBD1 matches 8 bases. Looked up from germline, CDR1 is SGDLS and CDR2 is YYNGEE. The CDR3 is 21 residues long. V was clipped by 3 bases and J by 3 bases; unmatched bases: 25. The CDR3 DNA is TGTGCCAGCAGCGGAACAACCAAACCCCGGACAGGGCCGCAGAGGGACTATGGCTACACCTTC. Protein product: CASSGTTKPRTGPQRDYGYTF.

As to this clonotype: A clone one base away is much larger, so this may be a read error. V gene TRBV24-1 combines with J gene TRBJ2-1; 10 bases line up with TRBD2. V shed 3 bases, J shed 6 bases, and the junction held 7 bases outside the gene matches. Germline V gene data show CDR1 as KGHDR and CDR2 as SFDVKD. This CDR3 region has 16 residues. CDR3 bases: TGTGCCACCAGTGATGCGACTAGCGGGCTCTGCAATGAGCAGTTCTTC. Its translation: CATSDATSGLCNEQFF.

This clonotype was observed many times. The CDR3 bases are TGCGCCAGCAGCCAAGTTCCAAGAGCCGAGAGACAACTTTACAATGAGCAGTTCTTC. Its translation: CASSQVPRAERQLYNEQFF. The V call is TRBV4-1, the J call TRBJ2-1; D is ambiguous. In germline, CDR1 is MGHRA, CDR2 YSYEKL. Between the trimmed V and J ends, which lost 1 base and 4 bases, there was a span of 23 bases. The length of the CDR3 is 19 residues.

This clonotype appeared many times. The J gene is TRBJ2-2, the V gene TRBV5-1; D remains unclear. CDR3 length: 13 amino acids. Germline CDR1 SGHRS, CDR2 YFSETQ. V was trimmed by 4 bases and J by 3 bases, leaving 7 bases between them. The DNA for the CDR3 is TGCGCCAGCAGCGCAACAGACACCGGGGAGCTGTTTTTT. Translating it yields CASSATDTGELFF.

This clonotype was counted at least ten times. The chain recombines TRBV6-6 with TRBJ2-1, with 10 bases matching TRBD2. Germline assignment: CDR1 MNHNY and CDR2 SVGAGI (reference sequence). The CDR3 consists of 15 residues. V shed 3 bases, J shed 8 bases, and the junction held 7 bases outside the gene matches. CDR3 nucleotide sequence: TGTGCCAGCAGTTATTGGAGCGGGAGGGGGGATGAGCAGTTCTTC. Its protein is CASSYWSGRGDEQFF.

This clonotype was seen repeatedly, ten times or more. The V gene is TRBV12-3 or TRBV12-4, the J gene TRBJ2-2, with D tentatively TRBD1 (5 bases). V was clipped by 3 bases and J by 6 bases, with 17 bases between them. The CDR3 consists of 16 residues. CDR3 protein: CASSFGQGGSPGELFF. CDR3 sequence (DNA): TGTGCCAGCAGTTTTGGGCAGGGTGGTTCCCCCGGGGAGCTGTTTTTT.

This clonotype was observed many times. The gene calls are TRBV15 and TRBJ1-3; perhaps TRBD1 as D (5 bases). V lost 3 bases, J lost 3 bases, and 18 bases lay in between. This CDR3 has 17 amino acids. Germline V gives CDR1 LNHNV, CDR2 YYDKDF (reference sequence). In nucleotides, the CDR3 is TGTGCCACCAGCAGTCCCCGCGAGGGGTTGGATGGAAACACCATATATTTT. Amino acids: CATSSPREGLDGNTIYF.

This clonotype was observed many times. V usage is TRBV7-2 and J usage is TRBJ2-5; 9 positions match TRBD2. The CDR3 has 15 residues. Germline CDR1 reads SGHTA; CDR2 reads FQGNSA. V lost 1 base and J lost 4; bases outside the gene matches: 4. The CDR3 loop is CASSLVASGTETQYF. Here the CDR3 DNA reads TGTGCCAGCAGCTTAGTAGCTAGCGGGACAGAGACCCAGTACTTC.

This clonotype came up many times. The chain links TRBV19 to TRBJ2-5; the D call may be TRBD1 or TRBD2 (6 bases each). V was cut by 7 bases and J by 5 bases, with 14 bases left in between. Germline V lookup: CDR1 LNHDA, CDR2 SQIVND (reference sequence). The CDR3 totals 13 residues. The CDR3 region is CASIGGLGETQYF. The CDR3, as DNA: TGTGCCAGTATAGGGGGGCTAGGGGAGACCCAGTACTTC.

A word on this clonotype: A read error may explain this, as a much larger clone is one base away. The V gene is TRBV5-1, the J gene TRBJ2-3, with a possible D match to TRBD2 (6 bases). This CDR3 is built from 17 residues. Germline V gene data show CDR1 as SGHRS and CDR2 as YFSETQ. V was pared by 0 bases and J by 4 bases, with 18 bases between. This CDR3 is CASSLAESGVGADTQYF. The CDR3 DNA is TGCGCCAGCAGCTTGGCCGAGTCGGGAGTTGGCGCAGATACGCAGTATTTT.

On this clonotype: Since a much larger clone is just one base distant, this may be a read error. This chain connects TRBV11-3 to TRBJ2-3, with D unclear. Germline V gene lookup returns CDR1 SGHNT and CDR2 YENEEA. Trimming stripped 4 bases from V and 5 bases from J, with 7 bases between. The length of the CDR3 is 12 residues. CDR3 loop: CASSSDGDTQYF. DNA of the CDR3: TGTGCCAGCAGCTCAGATGGAGATACGCAGTATTTT.

This clonotype occurred a few times. This sequence joins TRBV28 and TRBJ1-2; D is ambiguous. The CDR3 loop spans 14 amino acids. Germline V gene lookup returns CDR1 MDHEN and CDR2 SYDVKM. The V end lost 7 bases, the J end lost 4 bases, and 16 bases lay between the germline ends. This CDR3 reads CASTPWEGFYGYTF. Here the CDR3 DNA reads TGTGCCAGCACCCCCTGGGAGGGTTTCTATGGCTACACCTTC.

V and J are TRBV7-3 and TRBJ2-1; 13 bases fit TRBD2. The CDR3 totals 15 residues. V lost 5 bases to trimming and J lost 9 bases; unmatched junction nucleotides: 7. Germline V gives CDR1 SGHTA, CDR2 FQGTGA. The CDR3, as DNA: TGTGCCAGCAGCCCCGGACTAGCGGGAGTAGGTGAGCAGTTCTTC. Translation: CASSPGLAGVGEQFF. The whole variable domain, remainder taken from reference TRBV7-3 and TRBJ2-1, is GAGVSQTPSNKVTEKGKYVELRCDPISGHTALYWYRQSLGQGPEFLIYFQGTGAADDSGLPNDRFFAVRPEGSVSTLKIQRTERGDSAVYLCASSPGLAGVGEQFFGPGTRLTVL.